This note documents a single T cell receptor beta chain sequence. Its binding antigen is unknown. No clone much larger than this one lies a single base away; base qualities are absent. Receptor amplification or capture employed the immunoSEQ multiplex PCR assay. For the multiplex PCR, a mixture combining 60 forward primers for TCR Vbeta segments and 13 reverse primers for TCR Jbeta segments was used. The CDR3 region of rearranged TCR beta genes was amplified from genomic DNA by a multiplex PCR assay. Amplified TCR beta libraries were sequenced as 87-base-pair reads on the Illumina HiSeq System. Regarding the original processing steps: Across the 700 or so repertoires, a later analysis counted roughly 84 million unique TCR beta chains, some 11 million of which were shared by at least two donors. Raw reads were error-corrected and collapsed into unique sequences by a nearest-neighbor algorithm in which closely related sequences were merged to remove PCR and sequencing errors. CDR3 sequences were aligned to IMGT reference sequences to assign V, D and J gene segments. For a sequence to be retained, at least a six-nucleotide match to both a V gene segment and a J gene segment was required. A rearrangement was called productive if the CDR3 had no stop codons and remained in frame with V and J, and every other rearrangement was called non-productive. CDR3 was defined according to IMGT convention as the region running from the second conserved V-encoded cysteine to the conserved J-encoded phenylalanine. The earlier analysis of 500 to 650 of the donors excluded any sequence lacking an unambiguous match to a single V gene segment. An earlier analysis of approximately 590 of the donors called V segments functional above 56.7% productive rearrangements and segregating when the between-donor standard deviation exceeded 5%. A statistical classification framework was developed to diagnose cytomegalovirus status using the catalog of TCR beta chain sequences. V and J gene assignment, in a later analysis, came from comparing TCR nucleotide sequences with IMGT/GENE-DB human TR gene sequences. The TCRdist pipeline was used in a later analysis to assign CDR3 sequences and most-parsimonious VDJ recombination scenarios. In a later analysis, each TCR beta chain was defined by its CDR3 amino acid sequence together with its V-gene family, and reads lacking a unique V-gene family were excluded. A later analysis removed nearly 600 highly shared, low-generation-probability nucleotide sequences to deal with suspected cross-contamination and a sequencing artifact. In a later analysis, a clonal expansion index was calculated for each public chain from normalized within-repertoire ranks of inferred template counts. In a later analysis, generation probabilities were computed with a VDJ recombination model fitted to out-of-frame rearrangements, and the resulting probabilities were checked against IGoR. Hypergeometric tests were used in a later analysis to score TCR-TCR, TCR-HLA and TCR-CMV co-occurrence, with a repertoire-size bias correction applied to the TCR pairs. False discovery rates were estimated in a later analysis by permuting HLA or CMV assignments 20 times. A later analysis grouped co-occurring TCRs with DBSCAN, adding TCRdist sequence similarity when clustering within HLA-allele-positive subsets. For co-occurrence clustering, repertoires with fewer than 30,000 or more than 120,000 public chains were excluded, along with five repertoires with anomalous nucleotide sharing. The table comes from immuneACCESS by way of TCRdb, which keeps in-frame sequences with V and J called. Part of the clones is missing from these tables; in studies checked, under half for an unresolved V gene and the rest for unknown reasons. Clone size and the V and J calls come from that table; the DNA yielded D and trimming. The sample records 120,000 to 150,000 clones, around 77% of which are singletons. The top ten constitute nearly 5% of the sample.

The CDR3, from cysteine to phenylalanine, totals 13 residues. The read is trimmed to its CDR3 DNA, 39 bases read in frame from base 1. V drops 1 base and J drops 6 bases, leaving 12 bases in between. The germline V gene (reference sequence) supplies CDR1 GTSNPN and CDR2 SVGIG. This sample is drawn from a study of cytomegalovirus exposure and HLA in healthy donors (dated by TCRdb to about 2017). Background for the entire study: According to an earlier analysis of 587 of the donors, about 179 million T cells yielded 117 million unique TCR beta sequences and approximately 300 Gb of sequence data. Roughly 300 gigabases of sequencing data and roughly 80 million unique TCR sequences made up an early release that covered some 640 HLA-typed donors. Among the roughly 400 genotyped donors, approximately 76% belonged to the genetic ancestry cluster associated with self-reported Caucasian donors. The study aimed to test whether signatures of past pathogen exposure could be identified by cataloging public T cell receptors. Using immunosequencing, the study profiled T cell repertoires from roughly 650 subjects and related those repertoires to cytomegalovirus serostatus. Besides the first cohort of roughly 660 subjects, a separate validation cohort made up of over 95 different subjects was used. High-throughput TCR immunosequencing, statistical association of individual TCRs with disease status, and machine learning were combined to predict cytomegalovirus infection status. A later analysis re-analyzed previously published TCR beta repertoires from roughly 630 donors and added high-resolution HLA genotyping to study TCR occurrence patterns. In the later analysis, no new phenotypic data were used to find candidate immune exposures; instead, reliance was placed on TCR beta sequences and their occurrence across donors. In an earlier analysis of over 550 of the donors, high-throughput TCR beta sequencing was used to judge whether each TCR beta V gene segment behaved as functional or pseudogenic. Donor age, sex, ethnicity and CMV serostatus were collected together with the repertoire data. A later genetic analysis used genome-wide SNP genotypes for about 65% of the 666 donors, treating that subset as a discovery cohort. Every repertoire in the discovery cohort had been generated on one and the same sequencing platform. Both class I and class II loci were covered by HLA typing, at four-digit resolution. The number of donors typed differed by locus, with roughly 629-640 for A, B, C, DRB1 and DQB1, around 560 for DQA1, nearly 610 for DPA1, and some 450 for DPB1. Several DR-DQ haplotypes were treated as single units for association and clustering because of strong linkage in the cohort. Across about 380 genotyped donors of the cohort, an average of approximately 200,000 unique TCR beta nucleotide sequences per donor were sequenced, and about a sixth of those sequences were non-productive.

General conclusions and limits of the study: The 87-base-pair reads could not distinguish some IMGT-functional V segments, including TRBV6-2 and TRBV6-3, so those segments were excluded. A later analysis found that most CMV-associated TCR beta chains appeared HLA-restricted, with HLA associations seemingly driven largely by CMV exposure. In an earlier analysis of roughly 500 of the donors, most TCR beta V segments appeared in productive rearrangements about 90% or about 30% of the time, broadly matching IMGT annotations. In a later genetic analysis, a missense DCLRE1C variant was associated with V-gene and J-gene trimming of TCR beta chains, and the association was replicated in an independent cohort. A later analysis found that HLA-associated TCR beta chains were more clonally expanded and had lower generation probabilities than equally common non-associated chains. The presence/absence analyses assumed that sequencing depth was roughly uniform across donors, and that assumption may not be true. Because counts were too low, some 17 rarely observed V segments, including chromosome 9 orphons, were left out of the earlier analysis of 587 of the donors. Only TCR beta chains were sequenced in this cohort, and the absence of alpha or paired-chain data limited detectable features. CMV serostatus was the only immune exposure information available for the cohort. According to a later genetic analysis, donors in an Asian-associated ancestry cluster had fewer N-insertions in productive TCRs than the roughly 670-donor mean. Correlated functional status among segregating V segments might be attributable to linkage disequilibrium, but an unknown experimental factor could not be ruled out. A later analysis found that TCR association rates varied across HLA loci, with DRB1 alleles showing the most associated TCRs and HLA-C alleles the fewest. The study gave a list of 150 to 200 TCR beta chains associated with cytomegalovirus. The sequencing pipeline was judged likely to have produced a cluster of highly shared sequence variants as a technical artifact. A further reported finding was that TCR beta sequences accurately predicted the HLA-A and HLA-B alleles for most subjects in the first cohort. Because HLA typing was unavailable for some donors at each locus, only the typed subset was used in association tests. A later analysis reported that several top co-occurrence clusters appeared linked to parvovirus B19, influenza, CMV and Epstein-Barr virus. Most TCR sequences were seen in very few donors, while some public TCRs were found in many individuals. In both the original and validation cohorts, the classifier was reported to diagnose cytomegalovirus status with high specificity and sensitivity. A few of the identified cytomegalovirus-associated TCR beta chains were confirmed in vitro to be specific for cytomegalovirus antigens. In a later analysis, about 17,000 TCR beta sequences were associated with specific HLA alleles at a false discovery rate of 0.05. Assigning TCR associations to individual alleles was difficult when HLA alleles, especially DR and DQ, strongly co-occurred. It was suggested by the authors that the approach could potentially be generalized to other disease states and immunological phenotypes.

The cohort consisted of 650 to 850 healthy bone marrow donors. At the time of sampling, every cohort member was nominally healthy, though immune exposures that went unrecorded were likely present. The donor was CMV seronegative and was included in the group of a few hundred seronegative cohort members. Each donor provided a peripheral blood sample, and peripheral blood mononuclear cells were used for TCR beta sequencing. Genomic DNA was extracted from the blood cell samples with the Qiagen DNeasy Blood Extraction Kit. The TCR sequence derives from a woman between 50 and 59 years old in good health and CMV-seronegative. This chain is built from TRBV30 and TRBJ1-2, with no reliable assignment of the D segment. Source material: PBMCs. This receptor carries the CDR3 CAWSARRENGYTF. The DNA sequence is given as TGTGCCTGGAGTGCGCGGAGGGAAAATGGCTACACCTTC.